Included here is one TCR beta chain sequence, with context. Per the original methods: Estimates of nucleated cell counts were drawn from the amplification of reference gene primers. Sequencing was performed with immunoSEQ multiplex PCR; in TCRdb, only in-frame clones are kept and a portion is missing. V and J calls and clone size are given by that table; D and trimming were obtained from the DNA. The sample yields around 72,000 clones, 88% seen once. This sample is drawn from a study of blood T cell repertoires in COVID-19. Study context: The origin of the acute and convalescent COVID-19 samples was the United States, Italy and Spain. From T cells, B-cell-depleted T cells, or PBMCs came the material, which was cDNA or gDNA.

Germline loops: CDR1 SNHLY, CDR2 FYNNEI. The J segment lost 2 bases and the V segment lost 4 bases, leaving 4 bases of the junction unmatched. The CDR3 contains 14 residues. This clonotype originated in a man aged 50 to 59 with acute or convalescent COVID-19. The chain is built from TRBV2 and TRBJ1-2, with TRBD1 matching 7 bases. The material sequenced was peripheral blood. In nucleotides, the CDR3 is TGTGCCAGCAGTGGCGACAGGGAAAACTATGGCTACACCTTC. This encodes CASSGDRENYGYTF. The entire variable domain, with the rest obtained from reference TRBV2 and TRBJ1-2, is as follows: EPEVTQTPSHQVTQMGQEVILRCVPISNHLYFYWYRQILGQKVEFLVSFYNNEISEKSEIFDDQFSVERPDGSNFTLKIRSTKLEDSAMYFCASSGDRENYGYTFGSGTRLTVV.